Below are 28 T cell receptor beta chains sequenced from a single sample in a study of cytomegalovirus exposure and HLA in healthy donors. The PCR was carried out with 60 Vbeta primers and 13 Jbeta primers. TCRdb's table, derived via immunoSEQ multiplex PCR, lists solely in-frame clones and lacks some. The sample has some 190,000 clones; around nine tenths are singletons. The source material was PBMCs. Every receptor here comes from a woman aged 18-29 years in good health and CMV-seronegative.

The V gene is TRBV6-4, the J gene TRBJ1-2, with TRBD1 identical over 8 bases. The CDR3 extends over 15 amino acids. Germline V CDR1 and CDR2: MRHNA, SNTAGT. Trimming removed 5 bases from V and 4 bases from J; junction bases left unmatched: 9. The CDR3 spells CASSLGTGETYGYTF. The CDR3 region has the DNA TGTGCCAGCAGTCTGGGGACAGGAGAAACCTATGGCTACACCTTC.

J is TRBJ1-1 and V is TRBV6-5, with a weak D call TRBD1 (5 bases). The CDR3 consists of 15 residues. Germline V lookup: CDR1 MNHEY, CDR2 SVGAGI. Trimming stripped 2 bases from V and 0 bases from J, with 10 bases between. CDR3 sequence (DNA): TGTGCCAGCAGTTACAGAGGACACATGAACACTGAAGCTTTCTTT. This translates into CASSYRGHMNTEAFF.

The V and J genes are TRBV4-3 and TRBJ2-3, with D perhaps matching TRBD2 (5 bases). Germline V gene sequence: CDR1 LGHNA, CDR2 YSLEER. CDR3 length equals 13 residues. V was shortened by 1 base and J by 6 bases, with 8 bases between the two germline ends. For the CDR3, the DNA is TGCGCCAGCAGCCAAGGTAGCGTGGATACGCAGTATTTT. Its translation is CASSQGSVDTQYF.

The chain recombines TRBV6-5 with TRBJ2-5; TRBD2 might be the D (5 bases). Germline lookup yields CDR1 MNHEY and CDR2 SVGAGI. The V and J ends lost 0 bases and 2 bases respectively, with 10 bases between them. The CDR3 has 15 amino acids. The chain's CDR3 is CASSYSLANQETQYF. The CDR3 DNA reads TGTGCCAGCAGTTACTCGTTAGCGAATCAAGAGACCCAGTACTTC.

A single count supports this clone. The CDR3 region has the DNA TGTGCCAGCAGTAGAACCCGGTCCCGGGGGGGATGGAGACTGAACACTGAAGCTTTCTTT. It yields the protein CASSRTRSRGGWRLNTEAFF. The chain uses TRBV27 and TRBJ1-1, with a tentative D call TRBD1 (5 bases). Germline CDR1 MNHEY, CDR2 SMNVEV (reference sequence). The CDR3 length is 20 residues. V lost 5 bases to trimming and J lost 0 bases, with 28 bases between them.

The chain has TRBV30 and TRBJ1-2, with a possible D match to TRBD1 (5 bases). V dropped 7 bases and J dropped 0 bases, with 12 bases sitting between them. There are 13 residues in the CDR3. Germline CDR1 GTSNPN, CDR2 SVGIG (reference sequence). The CDR3, as DNA: TGTGCCTCGGGGCGGGGCACTAACTATGGCTACACCTTC. Translation gives CASGRGTNYGYTF.

The chain couples TRBV7-2 to TRBJ2-1; TRBD1 matches at 7 bases. The CDR3 has 15 amino acids. V was pared by 1 base and J by 5 bases, with 5 bases of the junction left unmatched. Per the germline V gene, CDR1 is SGHTA and CDR2 is FQGNSA. This chain's CDR3 is CASSLVGGRNNEQFF. The CDR3 DNA reads TGTGCCAGCAGCTTAGTAGGGGGCCGAAACAATGAGCAGTTCTTC.

The V call is TRBV27, the J call TRBJ2-1; D is undetermined. This CDR3 contains 15 residues. Trimming cost V 4 bases and J 0 bases, with 10 bases left between them. The germline V gene has CDR1 MNHEY and CDR2 SMNVEV (reference sequence). The CDR3 protein is CASSSGKSSYNEQFF. For the CDR3, the DNA is TGTGCCAGCAGTTCCGGTAAGAGCTCCTACAATGAGCAGTTCTTC.

This chain uses TRBV6-4 with TRBJ1-2; 11 bases are a match to TRBD1. CDR1 and CDR2 from the germline V gene are MRHNA and SNTAGT. The junction had 8 bases not matched to a gene; V was cut back by 5 bases and J by 6 bases. The CDR3 length is 15 residues. The CDR3 is CASSHRTGGVDGYTF. The CDR3 DNA reads TGTGCCAGCAGTCATCGGACAGGGGGCGTAGATGGCTACACCTTC.

The chain employs TRBV18 and TRBJ1-5; 7 nucleotides agree with TRBD1. After removal of 3 bases from V and 2 bases from J, the junction contained 4 bases not matched to a gene. Per the germline V gene, CDR1 is KGHSH and CDR2 is LQKENI. This CDR3 comprises 15 residues. CDR3 DNA sequence: TGTGCCAGCTCACCGACAGGGAGCGGCAATCAGCCCCAGCATTTT. Its translation: CASSPTGSGNQPQHF.

This clone showed up just a few times. The chain carries TRBV2 and TRBJ1-2, with TRBD1 identical over 7 bases. Germline V gene data show CDR1 as SNHLY and CDR2 as FYNNEI. Trimming removed 7 bases from V and 7 bases from J; junction bases left unmatched: 6. The CDR3 has 12 amino acids. This CDR3 reads CASTTGLGGYTF. The DNA for the CDR3 is TGTGCCAGCACGACAGGGTTGGGTGGCTACACCTTC.

This rearrangement joins TRBV5-4 to TRBJ2-4; weak D call: TRBD2 (8 bases). The CDR3 contains 16 residues. Germline assignment: CDR1 SGHNT and CDR2 YYREEE (reference sequence). Trimming removed 4 bases from V and 0 bases from J, with 14 bases in between. CDR3 loop: CASSPGGGPAKNIQYF. The CDR3 DNA follows: TGTGCCAGCAGCCCGGGAGGGGGCCCAGCCAAAAACATTCAGTACTTC. Supplemented by reference TRBV5-4 and TRBJ2-4, the full variable domain reads ETGVTQSPTHLIKTRGQQVTLRCSSQSGHNTVSWYQQALGQGPQFIFQYYREEENGRGNFPPRFSGLQFPNYSSELNVNALELDDSALYLCASSPGGGPAKNIQYFGAGTRLSVL.

This clone was picked up a small number of times. The chain recombines TRBV6-6 with TRBJ1-1, with 7 bases lining up with TRBD1. J was trimmed by 1 base and V by 5 bases; bases with no gene match: 4. The CDR3 loop spans 14 amino acids. Looked up from germline, CDR1 is MNHNY and CDR2 is SVGAGI (reference sequence). The CDR3 nucleotides are TGTGCCAGCAGTCGACAGGGTTGGAACACTGAAGCTTTCTTT. The encoded protein is CASSRQGWNTEAFF.

The chain uses TRBV10-3 and TRBJ1-1, with 7 bases lining up with TRBD1. This CDR3 spans 16 amino acids. The germline V gene has CDR1 ENHRY and CDR2 SYGVKD. Unmatched junction bases numbered 11, after V lost 6 bases and J lost 1 base. The CDR3 region is CAISPEGAKANTEAFF. The DNA for the CDR3 is TGTGCCATCAGCCCTGAGGGGGCGAAAGCGAACACTGAAGCTTTCTTT.

In this sample, this clone turned up once. The chain carries TRBV10-3 and TRBJ2-7, with 14 nucleotides matching TRBD2. Germline CDR1 ENHRY, CDR2 SYGVKD. The CDR3 length is 19 residues. V was pared by 4 bases and J by 2 bases, with 13 bases of the junction left unmatched. The CDR3 sequence is CAISAIKGLAGEDTYEQYF. The DNA of the CDR3 is TGTGCCATCAGTGCGATCAAGGGACTAGCGGGAGAGGACACCTACGAGCAGTACTTC.

The chain combines TRBV19 with TRBJ2-3, with TRBD2 identical over 13 bases. From germline, CDR1 is LNHDA and CDR2 SQIVND (reference sequence). V shed 7 bases, J shed 1 base, and the junction held 14 bases outside the gene matches. This CDR3 is 19 amino acids long. The CDR3 region is CASTSSGLAGPKGTDTQYF. The CDR3, as DNA: TGTGCCAGTACTTCCTCGGGACTAGCGGGGCCTAAAGGCACAGATACGCAGTATTTT.

V is TRBV21-1 and J is TRBJ2-7; the D call of TRBD1 is as the table states it, not checked on the DNA. TRBV21-1 is listed as a pseudogene. The CDR3 spans 15 residues. The CDR3 loop is CASSKEKDNSYEQYF. The CDR3 DNA reads as TGTGCCAGCAGCAAAGAGAAGGACAATTCCTACGAGCAGTACTTC.

The chain has TRBV6-5 and TRBJ1-5; weak D call: TRBD1 (6 bases). V was shortened by 4 bases and J by 5 bases, with 18 bases between the two germline ends. CDR1 is MNHEY, CDR2 SVGAGI, per germline. The CDR3 totals 16 residues. The CDR3 loop is CASSLSQGREDQPQHF. CDR3 nucleotide sequence: TGTGCCAGCAGTTTATCGCAGGGGAGGGAGGATCAGCCCCAGCATTTT.

This clone was detected once. The rearrangement joins TRBV4-1 to TRBJ2-1; D is unclear. The CDR3 sequence is 17 residues long. Trimming cost V 0 bases and J 0 bases, with 12 bases left between them. Germline V gene lookup returns CDR1 MGHRA and CDR2 YSYEKL. The CDR3 region is CASSQEPPPSSYNEQFF. CDR3 coding DNA: TGCGCCAGCAGCCAAGAACCACCGCCGAGCTCCTACAATGAGCAGTTCTTC.

The chain combines TRBV9 with TRBJ2-3; D is possibly TRBD1 (6 bases). The CDR3 extends over 15 amino acids. Trimming cost V 0 bases and J 2 bases, with 10 bases left between them. Germline V lookup: CDR1 SGDLS, CDR2 YYNGEE. This CDR3 is CASSVEAGDTDTQYF. For the CDR3, the DNA is TGTGCCAGCAGCGTAGAGGCAGGGGACACAGATACGCAGTATTTT. The complete variable domain, with remaining parts taken from reference TRBV9 and TRBJ2-3, reads DSGVTQTPKHLITATGQRVTLRCSPRSGDLSVYWYQQSLDQGLQFLIQYYNGEERAKGNILERFSAQQFPDLHSELNLSSLELGDSALYFCASSVEAGDTDTQYFGPGTRLTVL.

The chain couples TRBV5-3 to TRBJ1-1, with D possibly TRBD1 on 6 matching bases. TRBV5-3 falls under the ORF class, with uncertain function. V shed 2 bases and J shed 0 bases, with 8 bases lying between them. The CDR3 length is 14 residues. CDR3 loop: CARSFGQLNTEAFF. For the CDR3, the DNA is TGTGCCAGAAGCTTTGGACAGCTGAACACTGAAGCTTTCTTT.

CDR3 sequence reads: CASSPRLAGGGGIQYF. DNA for the CDR3: TGTGCCAGCAGCCCGCGGTTGGCGGGAGGGGGGGGGATTCAGTACTTC. This chain joins TRBV13 and TRBJ2-4; 9 nucleotides match TRBD2. V shed 5 bases, J shed 10 bases, and the junction held 15 bases outside the gene matches. CDR3 length: 16 amino acids. Germline lookup yields CDR1 PRHDT and CDR2 FYEKMQ (reference sequence).

This clone has a handful of counts. The V gene is TRBV10-2, the J gene TRBJ2-7; D gene ambiguous. Germline values: CDR1 WSHSY, CDR2 SAAADI. The CDR3 spans 13 residues. The ends were cut back, 0 bases at V and 3 bases at J, with 6 bases in the middle. This CDR3 is CASSESRNYEQYF. The CDR3 bases are TGCGCCAGCAGTGAGTCCAGAAACTACGAGCAGTACTTC.

This rearrangement joins TRBV27 to TRBJ2-2, with D possibly matching TRBD2 (6 bases). CDR1 is MNHEY, CDR2 SMNVEV, per germline (reference sequence). The CDR3 has 16 residues. V was pared by 5 bases and J by 5 bases, with 18 bases between. CDR3: CASSPLAKGETGELFF. The CDR3 DNA follows: TGTGCCAGCAGTCCCCTAGCGAAAGGGGAAACCGGGGAGCTGTTTTTT.

This sequence joins TRBV6-6 and TRBJ1-6, with D possibly matching TRBD1 (6 bases). Trimming took 4 bases from V and 7 from J, leaving 11 bases between them. Germline V gives CDR1 MNHNY, CDR2 SVGAGI (reference sequence). This CDR3 is 14 amino acids long. DNA for the CDR3: TGTGCCAGCAGTTGGACAGCAATAAATTCACCCCTCCACTTT. Translation: CASSWTAINSPLHF.

The CDR3 DNA reads TGTGCCAGCAGCCAAGGACTAGCGGGCCAAGAGACCCAGTACTTC. Amino acids: CASSQGLAGQETQYF. This chain links TRBV4-2 with TRBJ2-5; 10 bases align to TRBD2. This CDR3 has 15 residues. Germline assignment: CDR1 LGHNA and CDR2 YNFKEQ. The V and J ends lost 1 base and 1 base, in that order; junction bases with no gene match: 0.

The CDR3, as DNA: TGTGCCAGCGGGGGGTACTATGGCTACACCTTC. Protein: CASGGYYGYTF. The J gene is TRBJ1-2, the V gene TRBV14; a weak D match, TRBD1 (5 bases). Germline V gene data show CDR1 as SGHDN and CDR2 as FVKESK. V was clipped by 8 bases and J by 3 bases, with 7 bases between them. This CDR3 is built from 11 residues.

The V call is TRBV4-1, the J call TRBJ2-1, with D tentatively TRBD1 (7 bases). V lost 5 bases to trimming and J lost 3 bases, with 17 bases between them. The CDR3 length is 16 residues. Germline V gives CDR1 MGHRA, CDR2 YSYEKL. CDR3 DNA sequence: TGCGCCAGCAGCGAGGGGGCCCAGCGGGTCTACAATGAGCAGTTCTTC. This encodes CASSEGAQRVYNEQFF.